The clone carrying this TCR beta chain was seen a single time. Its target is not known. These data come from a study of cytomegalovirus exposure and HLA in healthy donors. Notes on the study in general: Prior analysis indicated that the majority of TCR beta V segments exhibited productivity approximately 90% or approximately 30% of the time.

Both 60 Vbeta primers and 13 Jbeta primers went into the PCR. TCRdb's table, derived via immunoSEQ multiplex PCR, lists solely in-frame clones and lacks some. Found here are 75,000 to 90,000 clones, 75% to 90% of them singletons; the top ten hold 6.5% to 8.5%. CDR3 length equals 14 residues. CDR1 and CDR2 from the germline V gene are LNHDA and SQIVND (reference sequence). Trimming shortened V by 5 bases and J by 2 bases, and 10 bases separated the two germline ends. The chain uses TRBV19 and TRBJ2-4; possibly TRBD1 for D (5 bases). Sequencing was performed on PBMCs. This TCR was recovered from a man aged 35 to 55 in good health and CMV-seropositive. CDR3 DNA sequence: TGTGCCAGTAGTGGTTGGGGCACCAAAAACATTCAGTACTTC. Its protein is CASSGWGTKNIQYF.